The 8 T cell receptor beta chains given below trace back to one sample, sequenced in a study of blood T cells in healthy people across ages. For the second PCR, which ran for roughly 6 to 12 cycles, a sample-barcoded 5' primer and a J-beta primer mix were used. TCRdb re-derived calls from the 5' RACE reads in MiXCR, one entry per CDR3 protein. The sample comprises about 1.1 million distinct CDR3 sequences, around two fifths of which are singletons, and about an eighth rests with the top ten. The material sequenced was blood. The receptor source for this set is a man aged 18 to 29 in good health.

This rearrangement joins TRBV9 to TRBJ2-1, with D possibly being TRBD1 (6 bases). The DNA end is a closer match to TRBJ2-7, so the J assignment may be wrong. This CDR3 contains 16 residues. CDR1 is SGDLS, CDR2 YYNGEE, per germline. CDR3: CASSAQTGSSYNEQYF. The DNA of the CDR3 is TGTGCCAGCAGCGCCCAAACAGGGAGCTCCTACAATGAGCAGTACTTC.

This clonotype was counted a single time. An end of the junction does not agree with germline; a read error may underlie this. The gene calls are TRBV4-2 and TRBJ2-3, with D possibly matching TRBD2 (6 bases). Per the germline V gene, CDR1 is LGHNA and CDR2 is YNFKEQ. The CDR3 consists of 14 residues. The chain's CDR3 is CASSQDGGADTQNF. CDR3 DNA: TGTGCCAGCAGCCAAGATGGCGGGGCAGATACGCAGAATTTT.

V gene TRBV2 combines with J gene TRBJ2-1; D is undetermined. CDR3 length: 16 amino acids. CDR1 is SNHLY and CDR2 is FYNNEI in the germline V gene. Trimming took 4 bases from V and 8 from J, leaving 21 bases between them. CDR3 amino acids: CASSAPRYPTGDEQFF. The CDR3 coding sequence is TGTGCCAGCAGTGCCCCGCGGTATCCCACGGGCGATGAGCAGTTCTTC.

CDR3 nucleotides: TGTGCCAGCACCGATATAGCCAAAAACATTCAGTACTTC. Protein sequence: CASTDIAKNIQYF. The chain links TRBV6-5 to TRBJ2-4; D not resolved. The CDR3 is 13 residues long. Germline CDR1 reads MNHEY; CDR2 reads SVGAGI. Trimming left V 7 bases short and J 0 bases short, with 7 bases between.

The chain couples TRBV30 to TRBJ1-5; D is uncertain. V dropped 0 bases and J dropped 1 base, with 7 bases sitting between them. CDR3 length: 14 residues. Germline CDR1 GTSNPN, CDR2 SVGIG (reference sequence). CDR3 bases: TGTGCCTGGAGTGTACTACCAAGCAATCAGCCCCAGCATTTT. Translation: CAWSVLPSNQPQHF.

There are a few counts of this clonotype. CDR3 DNA: TGCGCCAGCAGCTTGGGTGCAGGGATCGATGAAAAACTGTTTTTT. Translation gives CASSLGAGIDEKLFF. The V call is TRBV5-1, the J call TRBJ1-4, with a possible D match to TRBD1 (5 bases). Germline V lookup: CDR1 SGHRS, CDR2 YFSETQ. Trimming pared 0 bases from V and 6 bases from J, leaving 12 bases between. The CDR3 covers 15 residues. The full variable domain, rest sourced from reference TRBV5-1 and TRBJ1-4, is KAGVTQTPRYLIKTRGQQVTLSCSPISGHRSVSWYQQTPGQGLQFLFEYFSETQRNKGNFPGRFSGRQFSNSRSEMNVSTLELGDSALYLCASSLGAGIDEKLFFGSGTQLSVL.

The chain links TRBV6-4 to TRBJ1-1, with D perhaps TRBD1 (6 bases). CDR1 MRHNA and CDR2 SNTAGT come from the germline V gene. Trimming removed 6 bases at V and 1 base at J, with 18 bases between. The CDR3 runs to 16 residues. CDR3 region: CASRKDPRGQNTEAFF. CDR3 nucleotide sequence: TGTGCCAGCAGAAAAGACCCCAGGGGCCAGAACACTGAAGCTTTCTTT.

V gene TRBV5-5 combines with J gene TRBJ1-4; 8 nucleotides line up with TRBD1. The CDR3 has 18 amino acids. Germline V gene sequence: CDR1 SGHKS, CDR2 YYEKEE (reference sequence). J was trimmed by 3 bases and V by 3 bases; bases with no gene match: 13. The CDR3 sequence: CASSSGLGRGQSNEKLFF. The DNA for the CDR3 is TGTGCCAGCAGCTCTGGGTTGGGCAGGGGGCAGTCTAATGAAAAACTGTTTTTT.